This passage covers 3 T cell receptor beta chains from one sample sequenced in a study of T cells in Graves' hyperthyroidism and ophthalmopathy. Researchers amplified the TCR beta CDR3 regions from RNA transcripts. A set of HTBI primers served as the primers for a first-round RT-PCR of the TCR CDR3. TCRdb redid the calling of the multiplex PCR reads with MiXCR, one entry per CDR3 protein. The table lists hundreds of thousands of distinct CDR3 sequences, roughly 15% of them singletons. The sample comprised blood. The source of these receptors is a woman younger than 30 with Graves' hyperthyroidism.

This clonotype was recorded at least ten times. Mismatch with germline at one junction end may stem from a read error. The gene calls are TRBV5-1 and TRBJ2-3, with D maybe TRBD1 (5 bases). Germline V gene sequence: CDR1 SGHRS, CDR2 YFSETQ. The CDR3 runs 14 residues. This CDR3 is CASSPGASTDTQYF. The CDR3 bases are TGTGCCAGCTCACCTGGGGCTAGCACAGATACGCAGTATTTT.

The rearrangement joins TRBV19 to TRBJ2-3; TRBD1 aligns across 8 bases. This CDR3 is 15 amino acids long. Germline CDR1 is LNHDA and CDR2 is SQIVND (reference sequence). V was pared by 5 bases and J by 6 bases, with 10 bases of the junction left unmatched. The DNA of the CDR3 is TGTGCCAGTAGTCCTTATGGGACAGGAAAGGATACGCAGTATTTT. This codes for CASSPYGTGKDTQYF.

Ten or more counts support this clonotype. The rearrangement joins TRBV9 to TRBJ2-7, with TRBD2 identical over 10 bases. The trim removed 0 bases at V and 3 bases at J, leaving 6 bases unmatched. CDR1 is SGDLS, CDR2 YYNGEE, per germline. This CDR3 spans 16 amino acids. CDR3 sequence: CASSVEGASGSYEQYF. The CDR3 DNA follows: TGTGCCAGCAGCGTAGAGGGGGCTAGCGGGAGCTACGAGCAGTACTTC.